This TCR beta chain was captured by sequencing in a study of beta chain features in type 1 diabetes. Study information: Cell yields, gender and age were similar in healthy donors and patients.

This clone was counted a few times. Sorting based on CD45RO/CCR7/CD25/CD127/CD95/CD27 separated CD4+ naive, central memory, regulatory and stem cell-like memory cells. Each sorted population was over 95% pure. Looked up from germline, CDR1 is SGHDT and CDR2 is YYEEEE. Unmatched junction bases numbered 10, after V lost 7 bases and J lost 9 bases. The CDR3 spans 14 residues. The isolated RNA, all of it, was reverse transcribed, so expressed TCRB transcripts were what got sequenced. TCRdb keeps only in-frame clones here, not all; method: immunoSEQ multiplex PCR. There are approximately 300,000 clones in the sample; more than 9.5% occur only once, and about 0.015% lies in the top ten.

The sequenced sample consisted of naive CD4+ T cells from blood. The chain uses TRBV5-6 and TRBJ2-7, with 13 bases aligning to TRBD2. This TCR came from a woman in her thirties in good health. CDR3 sequence reads: CASVSRTSGSGQYF. CDR3 bases: TGTGCCAGCGTCTCCCGGACTAGCGGGAGTGGGCAGTACTTC. The full variable domain, in which reference TRBV5-6 and TRBJ2-7 provide the parts outside the CDR3, is DAGVTQSPTHLIKTRGQQVTLRCSPKSGHDTVSWYQQALGQGPQFIFQYYEEEERQRGNFPDRFSGHQFPNYSSELNVNALLLGDSALYLCASVSRTSGSGQYFGPGTRLTVT.